The present T cell receptor (beta chain) was sequenced within a study of human T cells and chemical hapten exposure. Looked up from germline, CDR1 is LGHNA and CDR2 is YSLEER. The V end was cut by 0 bases, the J end by 7 bases, with 15 bases between. This CDR3 is 16 amino acids long. MiXCR, applied by TCRdb to the RACE reads, yields one record per CDR3 protein. The data hold about 250,000 distinct CDR3 sequences, with about 7.7% observed a single time. The time point is: pre-sensitization, week 0. Treatment reported: therapeutic diphenylcyclopropenone sensitization with weekly scalp DPC. The table lists this clonotype with many counts.

This clonotype was obtained from a man between 18 and 35 years old with alopecia areata. Some clones in this sample may be carry-over from other donors' samples. The sample here was whole blood, taken in connection with sensitization to the hapten diphenylcyclopropenone (DPC). This chain links TRBV4-3 with TRBJ1-4; no clear D gene. The CDR3 nucleotides are TGCGCCAGCAGCCAAGATTCGACACTAGGGAGTGAAAAACTGTTTTTT. It yields the protein CASSQDSTLGSEKLFF.